These 20 T cell receptor beta chains originate from one sample sequenced in a study of shared clonotypes between healthy human individuals. Data came from immunoSEQ multiplex PCR; TCRdb stores just in-frame clones and leaves some out. This sample carries hundreds of thousands of clones, approximately 96% of them seen once, and the ten largest clones take less than 0.13%. It was CD45RO-negative cells, positively selected for CCR7, that made up naive CD8 cells, with terminally differentiated effector memory CD45RA+ cells excluded. The sample was naive CD8+ T cells sorted from blood. The receptors stem from a young woman in good health.

The V call is TRBV5-6, the J call TRBJ1-2; TRBD1 agrees at 7 bases. Germline CDR1 reads SGHDT; CDR2 reads YYEEEE. CDR3 size: 14 residues. The V and J ends lost 4 bases and 1 base, in that order; junction bases with no gene match: 4. The CDR3 loop reads CASSRTGVNYGYTF. The CDR3 DNA is TGTGCCAGCAGCCGGACAGGAGTTAACTATGGCTACACCTTC.

This clone was picked up one time. This chain uses TRBV19 with TRBJ1-5; TRBD1 aligns across 7 bases. Germline V lookup: CDR1 LNHDA, CDR2 SQIVND (reference sequence). The CDR3 length is 14 residues. V gave up 6 bases and J gave up 5 bases; unmatched junction bases: 7. The CDR3 DNA reads as TGTGCCAGTAGACCCGACAGGGACTATCAGCCCCAGCATTTT. Translation: CASRPDRDYQPQHF.

The chain has TRBV28 and TRBJ1-6, with D uncertain. CDR1 is MDHEN, CDR2 SYDVKM, per germline. The CDR3 runs 11 residues. V lost 6 bases, J lost 7 bases, and 4 bases lay in between. The CDR3 bases are TGTGCCAGCAGGGCCAATTCACCCCTCCACTTT. Amino acids: CASRANSPLHF. Complete variable domain (other parts from reference TRBV28 and TRBJ1-6): DVKVTQSSRYLVKRTGEKVFLECVQDMDHENMFWYRQDPGLGLRLIYFSYDVKMKEKGDIPEGYSVSREKKERFSLILESASTNQTSMYLCASRANSPLHFGNGTRLTVT.

Worth noting for this clone: The identical CDR3 is also encoded by other nucleotide sequences in the sample. The chain employs TRBV27 and TRBJ2-1, with D perhaps being TRBD1 or TRBD2 (6 bases each). The CDR3 extends over 14 amino acids. The V end lost 2 bases, the J end lost 2 bases, and 7 bases lay between the germline ends. The germline gives CDR1 MNHEY, CDR2 SMNVEV (reference sequence). CDR3 coding DNA: TGTGCCAGCAGTTTACGGGGGCCCTACAATGAGCAGTTCTTC. Amino acids: CASSLRGPYNEQFF.

V is TRBV19 and J is TRBJ2-7; D call uncertain. V lost 0 bases, J lost 3 bases, and 12 bases lay in between. The CDR3 runs to 15 residues. Germline CDR1 LNHDA, CDR2 SQIVND (reference sequence). CDR3 sequence: CASSIDSSGNYEQYF. CDR3 coding DNA: TGTGCCAGTAGTATAGATAGCTCTGGGAACTACGAGCAGTACTTC.

The chain is built from TRBV28 and TRBJ2-1; D is unclear. CDR1 is MDHEN and CDR2 is SYDVKM in the germline V gene. Trimming cost V 3 bases and J 5 bases, with 8 bases left between them. The CDR3 runs to 13 residues. CDR3 DNA sequence: TGTGCCAGCAGTTTCAAGTTTGACAATGAGCAGTTCTTC. Residues: CASSFKFDNEQFF.

CDR3 sequence reads: CASRWDWGGDTQYF. The CDR3, as DNA: TGCGCCAGCAGATGGGACTGGGGAGGTGATACGCAGTATTTT. The chain uses TRBV10-2 and TRBJ2-3, with D possibly being TRBD2 (6 bases). The CDR3 consists of 14 residues. In germline, CDR1 is WSHSY, CDR2 SAAADI. Trimming took 6 bases from V and 6 from J, leaving 16 bases between them.

The rearrangement uses TRBV7-9 and TRBJ2-6; D unclear. The CDR3 totals 17 residues. In germline, CDR1 is SEHNR, CDR2 FQNEAQ (reference sequence). With 1 base removed from V and 0 bases from J, the gap between germline ends came to 10 bases. The CDR3 coding sequence is TGTGCCAGCAGCTTAGGGCGGATAAACTCTGGGGCCAACGTCCTGACTTTC. Protein product: CASSLGRINSGANVLTF.

The rearrangement joins TRBV28 to TRBJ2-5; D is possibly TRBD2 (5 bases). Germline CDR1 reads MDHEN; CDR2 reads SYDVKM. V lost 6 bases and J lost 7, with 12 bases in between. The length of the CDR3 is 12 residues. CDR3 in amino acids: CASRTRRGTQYF. CDR3 sequence (DNA): TGTGCCAGCAGGACCCGACGGGGGACCCAGTACTTC.

The chain recombines TRBV19 with TRBJ2-3; D is uncertain. V was pared by 1 base and J by 0 bases, with 11 bases between. The CDR3 sequence is 16 residues long. The germline V gene has CDR1 LNHDA and CDR2 SQIVND (reference sequence). The CDR3 DNA follows: TGTGCCAGTAGTATAGTGAGCAGTTCTAGCACAGATACGCAGTATTTT. Translating it yields CASSIVSSSSTDTQYF.

As for this clone: The sample contains more than one DNA sequence encoding this CDR3. V gene TRBV19 combines with J gene TRBJ2-3; D call uncertain. The CDR3 totals 14 residues. Looked up from germline, CDR1 is LNHDA and CDR2 is SQIVND (reference sequence). Trimming took 1 base from V and 0 from J, leaving 5 bases between them. The CDR3: CASSIAASTDTQYF. CDR3 nucleotide sequence: TGTGCCAGTAGTATAGCGGCTAGCACAGATACGCAGTATTTT.

The gene calls are TRBV5-6 and TRBJ1-5; 7 nucleotides line up with TRBD1. The CDR3 is 14 amino acids. V lost 3 bases, J lost 2 bases, and 2 bases stayed unmatched. Germline V gives CDR1 SGHDT, CDR2 YYEEEE. CDR3 bases: TGTGCCAGCAGCTCTACAGGGGGCAATCAGCCCCAGCATTTT. Translating it yields CASSSTGGNQPQHF. Combining the CDR3 with reference TRBV5-6 and TRBJ1-5 gives the whole variable domain DAGVTQSPTHLIKTRGQQVTLRCSPKSGHDTVSWYQQALGQGPQFIFQYYEEEERQRGNFPDRFSGHQFPNYSSELNVNALLLGDSALYLCASSSTGGNQPQHFGDGTRLSIL.

This clone was seen just once. The chain recombines TRBV5-5 with TRBJ1-1; D unresolved. V lost 1 base and J 4 bases, leaving 8 bases between the germline ends. Germline lookup yields CDR1 SGHKS and CDR2 YYEKEE (reference sequence). The CDR3 sequence is 13 residues long. CDR3 loop: CASSLWASTEAFF. In nucleotides, the CDR3 is TGTGCCAGCAGCTTGTGGGCTAGCACTGAAGCTTTCTTT.

The J gene is TRBJ1-2, the V gene TRBV9; TRBD1 matches 9 bases. The CDR3 length is 21 residues. Per the germline V gene, CDR1 is SGDLS and CDR2 is YYNGEE. V gave up 2 bases and J gave up 1 base; unmatched junction bases: 21. The CDR3 protein is CASSVFVDRPGTGRGNYGYTF. CDR3 DNA sequence: TGTGCCAGCAGCGTTTTCGTCGACCGTCCCGGGACAGGGCGAGGTAACTATGGCTACACCTTC.

The chain carries TRBV25-1 and TRBJ2-1, with a tentative D call TRBD2 (7 bases). Trimming shortened V by 5 bases and J by 5 bases, and 10 bases separated the two germline ends. The CDR3 is 13 residues long. Germline-derived CDR1 and CDR2 are MGHDK and SYGVNS. CDR3 nucleotides: TGTGCCAGCAGTAGCGGGACAAACAATGAGCAGTTCTTC. This codes for CASSSGTNNEQFF.

This chain connects TRBV2 to TRBJ2-5, with TRBD2 matching over 9 bases. Germline lookup yields CDR1 SNHLY and CDR2 FYNNEI. The CDR3 runs to 15 residues. The trim removed 0 bases at V and 5 bases at J, leaving 4 bases unmatched. CDR3 in amino acids: CASSEALTSGETQYF. CDR3 DNA sequence: TGTGCCAGCAGTGAAGCGCTTACTAGCGGGGAGACCCAGTACTTC.

The J gene is TRBJ1-1, the V gene TRBV30; 9 bases map to TRBD1. CDR3 size: 13 residues. V shed 3 bases, J shed 9 bases, and the junction held 8 bases outside the gene matches. Germline loops: CDR1 GTSNPN, CDR2 SVGIG (reference sequence). CDR3 protein: CAWREAGTGKAFF. CDR3 sequence (DNA): TGTGCCTGGAGGGAGGCCGGGACAGGGAAAGCTTTCTTT.

V gene TRBV28 combines with J gene TRBJ2-2; no definite D call. The V gene's germline CDR1 is MDHEN and CDR2 SYDVKM. The CDR3 contains 13 residues. Trimming stripped 8 bases from V and 1 base from J, with 8 bases between. CDR3 DNA: TGTGCCAGCGGCGAAGTGAACACCGGGGAGCTGTTTTTT. Translation gives CASGEVNTGELFF.

The CDR3 loop reads CASSDPAGGRNEQFF. The DNA of the CDR3 is TGTGCCAGCAGTGACCCGGCGGGAGGAAGGAATGAGCAGTTCTTC. The chain is built from TRBV2 and TRBJ2-1, with 8 bases aligning to TRBD2. The V gene's germline CDR1 is SNHLY and CDR2 FYNNEI. The CDR3 is made up of 15 amino acids. Trimming at V came to 3 bases and at J to 7 bases, leaving 8 bases not matched to a gene.

The chain combines TRBV16 with TRBJ2-3; D gene unclear. The CDR3 has 15 residues. V lost 5 bases to trimming and J lost 5 bases, with 17 bases between them. The germline CDR1 and CDR2 sequences are KGHSY and FQNENV. The CDR3 sequence is CASSDSGPQGDTQYF. CDR3 in DNA: TGTGCCAGCAGCGATTCCGGGCCTCAAGGAGATACGCAGTATTTT.